These 26 T cell receptor beta chains originate from one sample sequenced in a study of blood T cell repertoires in COVID-19. Assay used: immunoSEQ multiplex PCR; TCRdb lists only in-frame clones, some missing. The sample has some 250,000 clones, about 85% seen once. Sequencing used peripheral blood. The receptors derive from a man between 60 and 70 years old with acute or convalescent COVID-19.

The rearrangement uses TRBV2 and TRBJ2-3; the D gene is possibly TRBD1 (5 bases). CDR1 and CDR2 (germline): SNHLY, FYNNEI. The CDR3 spans 16 residues. The V end was cut by 0 bases, the J end by 7 bases, with 17 bases between. The CDR3 bases are TGTGCCAGCAGTGAAGCGACAGCCCGTAGTACTTATACGCAGTATTTT. As protein: CASSEATARSTYTQYF.

This sequence joins TRBV19 and TRBJ2-3, with D perhaps TRBD2 (6 bases). Looked up from germline, CDR1 is LNHDA and CDR2 is SQIVND (reference sequence). The CDR3 runs to 17 residues. V was pared by 4 bases and J by 3 bases, with 20 bases between. The CDR3 DNA reads as TGTGCCAGTAGTAACTCCCTTGTGGCGGGGAAGACAGATACGCAGTATTTT. Its translation is CASSNSLVAGKTDTQYF.

The chain joins TRBV9 to TRBJ1-2; maybe TRBD1 (6 bases). V lost 4 bases and J lost 6, with 22 bases in between. Germline V gives CDR1 SGDLS, CDR2 YYNGEE. CDR3 size: 16 residues. The chain's CDR3 is CASSPSSGGRRNGYTF. The CDR3 bases are TGTGCCAGCAGCCCCAGTAGTGGGGGCCGGAGGAATGGCTACACCTTC.

The rearrangement links TRBV9 to TRBJ2-1; 7 bases map to TRBD1. With V trimmed by 4 bases and J by 6 bases, 4 bases remained unmatched. The CDR3 is 13 amino acids. Germline-derived CDR1 and CDR2 are SGDLS and YYNGEE. Here the CDR3 reads CASSHNRGNEQFF. CDR3 in DNA: TGTGCCAGCAGCCACAACAGGGGCAATGAGCAGTTCTTC.

This chain joins TRBV29-1 and TRBJ2-1, with 13 bases fitting TRBD2. CDR3 length equals 16 residues. In germline, CDR1 is SQVTM, CDR2 ANQGSEA. V was clipped by 4 bases and J by 2 bases; unmatched bases: 5. DNA for the CDR3: TGCAGCGTTGTACTAGCGGGGGGGCGGACCTACAATGAGCAGTTCTTC. It yields the protein CSVVLAGGRTYNEQFF.

The gene calls are TRBV28 and TRBJ2-1; maybe TRBD1 (5 bases). CDR1 is MDHEN, CDR2 SYDVKM, per germline. The V end lost 6 bases, the J end lost 1 base, and 10 bases lay between the germline ends. The CDR3 spans 14 residues. CDR3 residues: CASRDRESYNEQFF. The CDR3 DNA follows: TGTGCCAGCAGAGACAGAGAGTCCTACAATGAGCAGTTCTTC.

This chain links TRBV11-2 with TRBJ2-1; 12 nucleotides line up with TRBD2. V dropped 5 bases and J dropped 8; count of bases not matched to a gene: 10. The CDR3 totals 16 residues. Per germline, CDR1 SGHAT and CDR2 FQNNGV. The DNA of the CDR3 is TGTGCCAGCAGCACTAGCGGCGCTAGCGGGAGGGATGAGCAGTTCTTC. It is translated as CASSTSGASGRDEQFF.

This clone was seen a single time. The rearrangement joins TRBV4-1 to TRBJ2-5; 7 positions agree with TRBD1. Germline trimming cut 1 base from V and 4 bases from J; bases unmatched to any gene: 3. CDR3 length equals 14 residues. CDR1 is MGHRA and CDR2 is YSYEKL in the germline V gene. CDR3: CASSQVQGVETQYF. CDR3 sequence (DNA): TGCGCCAGCAGCCAAGTCCAGGGGGTAGAGACCCAGTACTTC.

The chain is built from TRBV27 and TRBJ2-3, with 7 bases identical to TRBD2. V lost 3 bases, J lost 2 bases, and 2 bases stayed unmatched. This CDR3 spans 14 amino acids. Germline V gene data show CDR1 as MNHEY and CDR2 as SMNVEV (reference sequence). The CDR3 bases are TGTGCCAGCAGTTTGAAGCGGGACACAGATACGCAGTATTTT. This translates into CASSLKRDTDTQYF.

This clone is a singleton in its sample. The chain carries TRBV27 and TRBJ1-1, with 8 bases fitting TRBD1. The CDR3 runs 15 residues. The V gene's germline CDR1 is MNHEY and CDR2 SMNVEV (reference sequence). V lost 6 bases to trimming and J lost 4 bases; unmatched junction nucleotides: 10. The CDR3 nucleotides read TGTGCCAGCAGCCTCGGGACAGGAGGGACCACTGAAGCTTTCTTT. It encodes CASSLGTGGTTEAFF.

The V and J genes are TRBV6-5 and TRBJ2-3, with D maybe TRBD1 (7 bases). V was trimmed by 5 bases and J by 7 bases, leaving 13 bases between them. CDR1 is MNHEY and CDR2 is SVGAGI in the germline V gene. The CDR3 is 13 amino acids. CDR3 residues: CASSLRGVNTQYF. DNA of the CDR3: TGTGCCAGCAGTCTCAGGGGGGTGAATACGCAGTATTTT.

The gene calls are TRBV2 and TRBJ1-5, with 10 positions matching TRBD1. The V gene's germline CDR1 is SNHLY and CDR2 FYNNEI. V dropped 5 bases and J dropped 4; count of bases not matched to a gene: 2. The length of the CDR3 is 14 residues. CDR3 bases: TGTGCCAGCAGTCGGGGACAGGGGAATCAGCCCCAGCATTTT. This gives the protein CASSRGQGNQPQHF.

J is TRBJ2-1 and V is TRBV3-1 (or the pseudogene TRBV3-2); D perhaps matches TRBD2 (6 bases). Trimming removed 2 bases from V and 5 bases from J, with 7 bases in between. The germline V gene has CDR1 LGHDT and CDR2 YNNKEL (reference sequence). The CDR3 runs 13 residues. The CDR3 sequence is CASSQKRDNEQFF. The CDR3, as DNA: TGTGCCAGCAGCCAAAAGCGGGACAATGAGCAGTTCTTC.

The chain has TRBV2 and TRBJ2-5; 11 bases line up with TRBD2. CDR3 length equals 15 residues. Looked up from germline, CDR1 is SNHLY and CDR2 is FYNNEI. Unmatched junction bases numbered 8, after V lost 6 bases and J lost 5 bases. For the CDR3, the DNA is TGTGCCAGCAGGCCAACACTAGCGGGGGAGGAGACCCAGTACTTC. It is translated as CASRPTLAGEETQYF.

The chain uses TRBV28 and TRBJ2-2, with D possibly matching TRBD2 (5 bases). V lost 6 bases to trimming and J lost 6 bases, with 11 bases between them. CDR1 is MDHEN and CDR2 is SYDVKM in the germline V gene. This CDR3 spans 13 amino acids. CDR3: CASSVAGAGELFF. Here the CDR3 DNA reads TGTGCCAGCAGCGTCGCCGGGGCCGGGGAGCTGTTTTTT.

The chain has TRBV6-6 and TRBJ1-2; 8 positions match TRBD1. V lost 8 bases to trimming and J lost 4 bases; unmatched junction nucleotides: 9. The germline V gene encodes CDR1 MNHNY and CDR2 SVGAGI (reference sequence). This CDR3 contains 14 residues. CDR3: CASCTPGGSYGYTF. The CDR3 bases are TGTGCCAGCTGTACTCCAGGGGGCAGCTATGGCTACACCTTC.

V usage is TRBV7-9 and J usage is TRBJ2-2; 7 nucleotides match TRBD2. J gave up 4 bases and V 5 bases, and 10 bases lay outside the gene matches. This CDR3 is 16 amino acids long. The germline V gene encodes CDR1 SEHNR and CDR2 FQNEAQ (reference sequence). The chain's CDR3 is CASSLTGTTLTGELFF. DNA of the CDR3: TGTGCCAGCAGCCTCACCGGGACTACCCTCACCGGGGAGCTGTTTTTT. The entire variable domain, with the rest obtained from reference TRBV7-9 and TRBJ2-2, is as follows: DTGVSQNPRHKITKRGQNVTFRCDPISEHNRLYWYRQTLGQGPEFLTYFQNEAQLEKSRLLSDRFSAERPKGSFSTLEIQRTEQGDSAMYLCASSLTGTTLTGELFFGEGSRLTVL.

The rearrangement uses TRBV24-1 and TRBJ2-5, with 8 bases lining up with TRBD2. Losses at the gene ends were 1 base for V and 2 bases for J; bases not matched to a gene: 2. CDR1 and CDR2 from the germline V gene are KGHDR and SFDVKD. The CDR3 totals 15 residues. CDR3 DNA: TGTGCCACCAGTGATTTCGAGCGGGGGCAAGAGACCCAGTACTTC. This translates into CATSDFERGQETQYF.

This chain uses TRBV3-1 (or the pseudogene TRBV3-2) with TRBJ2-7, with 11 bases identical to TRBD2. Germline V gene lookup returns CDR1 LGHDT and CDR2 YNNKEL (reference sequence). This CDR3 comprises 15 residues. The J segment lost 6 bases and the V segment lost 1 base, leaving 5 bases of the junction unmatched. The CDR3 DNA reads TGTGCCAGCAGCCAAGTAACTAGCGGGAGTGGCGAGCAGTACTTC. Amino acids: CASSQVTSGSGEQYF.

The chain uses TRBV14 and TRBJ1-6, with TRBD1 matching 8 bases. Germline loops: CDR1 SGHDN, CDR2 FVKESK. Germline trimming cut 5 bases from V and 8 bases from J; bases unmatched to any gene: 2. The CDR3 is 13 amino acids. CDR3 bases: TGTGCCAGCAGCGCGACAGGGGATTCACCCCTCCACTTT. This sequence encodes CASSATGDSPLHF.

The chain joins TRBV6-2 or TRBV6-3 to TRBJ1-5; TRBD1 might be the D (6 bases). Germline loops: CDR1 MNHEY, CDR2 SVGEGT. V was pared by 6 bases and J by 9 bases, with 15 bases between. This CDR3 is built from 13 residues. The CDR3 DNA is TGTGCCAGCAGCCGCGACAGGTACGGGCCCCAGCATTTT. The encoded protein is CASSRDRYGPQHF.

This sequence joins TRBV11-1 and TRBJ2-3; no firm D call. The V gene lost 2 bases and the J gene lost 0 bases, with 9 bases spanning the gap. The CDR3 contains 15 residues. Germline V gene data show CDR1 as SGHAT and CDR2 as FQDESV (reference sequence). The CDR3: CASSLSSTSTDTQYF. For the CDR3, the DNA is TGTGCCAGCAGCTTATCCTCCACTAGCACAGATACGCAGTATTTT.

The V and J genes are TRBV5-4 and TRBJ1-6; 10 nucleotides align to TRBD1. The germline CDR1 and CDR2 sequences are SGHNT and YYREEE (reference sequence). V shed 0 bases, J shed 3 bases, and the junction held 6 bases outside the gene matches. The CDR3 totals 18 residues. The CDR3 coding sequence is TGTGCCAGCAGCTTGGGGGGGGACAGGGGAAGCTATAATTCACCCCTCCACTTT. Amino acids: CASSLGGDRGSYNSPLHF.

This clone was observed a handful of times. The chain combines TRBV2 with TRBJ1-1; maybe TRBD1 (6 bases). The V end was cut by 4 bases, the J end by 3 bases, with 12 bases between. Germline CDR1 is SNHLY and CDR2 is FYNNEI. There are 14 residues in the CDR3. CDR3 in amino acids: CASSAQGGDTEAFF. The CDR3 region has the DNA TGTGCCAGCAGTGCACAGGGAGGGGACACTGAAGCTTTCTTT.

This clone was seen only once. V and J are TRBV6-1 and TRBJ1-1; D call uncertain. V was trimmed by 2 bases and J by 4 bases, leaving 20 bases between them. The CDR3 length is 17 residues. CDR1 is MNHNS, CDR2 SASEGT, per germline. The CDR3 sequence is CASSERTPLRVGTEAFF. The CDR3 DNA reads as TGTGCCAGCAGTGAACGCACCCCACTGAGGGTCGGCACTGAAGCTTTCTTT.

As for this clone: Other DNA variants within this sample encode the same CDR3. The CDR3 DNA follows: TGTGCCAGCAGTTACGGGGGGACTGGGGCCAACGTCCTGACTTTC. Its translation: CASSYGGTGANVLTF. V is TRBV6-5 and J is TRBJ2-6; possibly TRBD2 for D (6 bases). Trimming took 2 bases from V and 2 from J, leaving 7 bases between them. The CDR3 totals 15 residues. Per the germline V gene, CDR1 is MNHEY and CDR2 is SVGAGI.